This T cell receptor (beta chain) was recovered during a study of human T cells and chemical hapten exposure. Study background: TCR yields per sample varied mostly from small pooled library volume differences.

Individual cDNA molecules had unique molecular identifiers attached to them by the library. TCRdb re-called the RACE reads through MiXCR, storing one row per CDR3 protein. Of fewer than 100,000 distinct CDR3 sequences in the sample, around 9.4% were seen once. Time point of the sample: healthy volunteer bleed at 6 weeks. From whole blood left unfractionated, total RNA was extracted. Worth noting for this clonotype: Its specificity is unknown.

Points from the study as a whole: Those TCRs sitting above 1 in 1000 frequency stayed the same with DPC sensitization.

V lost 8 bases and J 6 bases, leaving 17 bases between the germline ends. This CDR3 is 14 amino acids long. Germline CDR1 MNHNS, CDR2 SASEGT. This receptor was identified in a female donor in good health. Some clones in this sample may be carry-over from other donors' samples. The J gene is TRBJ1-5, the V gene TRBV6-1, with D tentatively TRBD1 (6 bases). The sample consisted of whole blood. CDR3: CASLPWGGAQPQHF. The CDR3 DNA follows: TGTGCCAGCCTACCCTGGGGGGGGGCTCAGCCCCAGCATTTT.